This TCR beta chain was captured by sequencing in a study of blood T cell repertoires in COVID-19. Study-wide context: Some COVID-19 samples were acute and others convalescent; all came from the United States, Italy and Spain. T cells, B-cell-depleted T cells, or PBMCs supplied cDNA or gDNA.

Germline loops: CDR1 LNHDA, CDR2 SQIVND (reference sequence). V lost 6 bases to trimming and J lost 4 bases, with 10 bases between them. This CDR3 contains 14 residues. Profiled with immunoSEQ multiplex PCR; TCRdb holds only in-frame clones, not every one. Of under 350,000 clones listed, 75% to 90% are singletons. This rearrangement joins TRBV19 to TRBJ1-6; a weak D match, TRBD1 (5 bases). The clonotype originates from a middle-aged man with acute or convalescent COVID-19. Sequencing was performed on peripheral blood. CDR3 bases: TGTGCCAGTAGAAACCAGGGTTATAATTCACCCCTCCACTTT. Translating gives CASRNQGYNSPLHF.